The 23 T cell receptor beta chains below were found in one sample sequenced in a study of response to subunit inactivated influenza vaccine. Each CDR3 protein gets one entry after TCRdb re-called the RT-PCR reads with MiXCR. The sample comprises some 800,000 distinct CDR3 sequences, 21% of which are singletons, and around 9.6% rests with the top ten. The specimen comprised PBMCs from blood, sampled about 5 days after vaccination. The source is a middle-aged man who received an inactivated influenza vaccine.

The rearrangement joins TRBV15 to TRBJ2-2; D gene ambiguous. Trimming took 8 bases from V and 2 from J, leaving 9 bases between them. Germline CDR1 LNHNV, CDR2 YYDKDF (reference sequence). The CDR3 has 13 residues. CDR3 protein: CATEKPNTGELFF. The CDR3 bases are TGTGCCACCGAGAAGCCAAACACCGGGGAGCTGTTTTTT. Supplemented by reference TRBV15 and TRBJ2-2, the full variable domain reads DAMVIQNPRYQVTQFGKPVTLSCSQTLNHNVMYWYQQKSSQAPKLLFHYYDKDFNNEADTPDNFQSRRPNTSFCFLDIRSPGLGDTAMYLCATEKPNTGELFFGEGSRLTVL.

In this sample, this clonotype turned up a few times. The CDR3 DNA is TGTGCCAGCAGGAACCTAGCGGAGACCTACGAGCAGTACTTC. As protein: CASRNLAETYEQYF. The J gene is TRBJ2-7, the V gene TRBV6-1; 7 nucleotides agree with TRBD2. This CDR3 spans 14 amino acids. Per the germline V gene, CDR1 is MNHNS and CDR2 is SASEGT. V shed 6 bases and J 2 bases; nucleotides not matched to a gene: 7.

This chain uses TRBV12-3 or TRBV12-4 with TRBJ2-1, with TRBD2 matching 10 bases. The CDR3 has 17 amino acids. Trimming cost V 4 bases and J 4 bases; bases outside gene matches: 10. CDR3 DNA sequence: TGTGCCAGCAGTTCCCTACTAGCGGGGCCTTTTTACAATGAGCAGTTCTTC. Protein sequence: CASSSLLAGPFYNEQFF.

There are many counts of this clonotype. The chain recombines TRBV4-3 with TRBJ2-7; D tentatively fits TRBD1 or TRBD2 (5 bases each). This CDR3 has 15 residues. CDR1 is LGHNA and CDR2 is YSLEER in the germline V gene. V was trimmed by 2 bases and J by 2 bases, leaving 13 bases between them. The CDR3 DNA sequence: TGCGCCAGCAGCCAATACCGGGACGGACCCTACGAGCAGTACTTC. Amino acids: CASSQYRDGPYEQYF.

The rearrangement joins TRBV28 to TRBJ1-6; 10 positions match TRBD1. This CDR3 contains 13 residues. From germline, CDR1 is MDHEN and CDR2 SYDVKM. The trim removed 6 bases at V and 11 bases at J, leaving 4 bases unmatched. This CDR3 reads CASREDRGPPLHF. The CDR3 DNA sequence: TGTGCCAGCAGAGAAGACAGGGGGCCACCCCTCCACTTT.

The chain combines TRBV2 with TRBJ1-5, with a tentative D call TRBD1 (6 bases). This CDR3 has 13 residues. CDR1 and CDR2 from the germline V gene are SNHLY and FYNNEI. V was shortened by 7 bases and J by 7 bases, with 14 bases between the two germline ends. CDR3 in amino acids: CASNRDELQPQHF. The CDR3 DNA sequence: TGTGCCAGCAACAGGGATGAGCTACAGCCCCAGCATTTT.

This clonotype was seen only a few times. The chain recombines TRBV4-2 with TRBJ1-2; a possible D gene is TRBD1 (5 bases). The CDR3 runs to 15 residues. Germline CDR1 LGHNA, CDR2 YNFKEQ. Trimming removed 1 base from V and 2 bases from J, with 11 bases in between. CDR3 loop: CASSQVWDVNYGYTF. CDR3 in DNA: TGTGCCAGCAGCCAAGTGTGGGACGTCAACTATGGCTACACCTTC.

This chain links TRBV6-5 with TRBJ2-1; D is perhaps TRBD2 (5 bases). Deletions cut 0 bases from V and 9 bases from J, with 12 bases between. The CDR3 consists of 14 residues. CDR1 is MNHEY, CDR2 SVGAGI, per germline. The CDR3 here is CASSYSGSSAEQFF. The CDR3 bases are TGTGCCAGCAGTTACTCGGGTAGTAGCGCTGAGCAGTTCTTC.

This clonotype has at least ten counts. The rearrangement links TRBV27 to TRBJ2-5; D uncertain. V was cut by 3 bases and J by 1 base, with 9 bases left in between. There are 14 residues in the CDR3. In germline, CDR1 is MNHEY, CDR2 SMNVEV (reference sequence). The CDR3 DNA is TGTGCCAGCAGTTTTCGAGGCAGCCAAGAGACCCAGTACTTC. Translating gives CASSFRGSQETQYF.

As DNA, the CDR3 is TGTGCCAGTAGTACCTTCTTCGGCAGCTCCTACGAGCAGTACTTC. It codes for CASSTFFGSSYEQYF. The chain has TRBV19 and TRBJ2-7; D unclear. The CDR3 length is 15 residues. Germline CDR1 is LNHDA and CDR2 is SQIVND (reference sequence). Trimming left V 4 bases short and J 0 bases short, with 13 bases between.

Only a few counts were recorded for this clonotype. The CDR3 bases are TGTGCCAGCAGTGAATTTAGCTCCTACGAGCAGTACTTC. Amino acids: CASSEFSSYEQYF. The chain uses TRBV6-1 and TRBJ2-7; D ambiguous. Germline V gene lookup returns CDR1 MNHNS and CDR2 SASEGT. The CDR3 is 13 residues long. V lost 2 bases to trimming and J lost 0 bases, with 5 bases between them.

The chain recombines TRBV20-1 with TRBJ2-2; D perhaps matches TRBD1 (6 bases). This CDR3 is 17 amino acids long. V shed 2 bases and J shed 2 bases, with 18 bases lying between them. CDR1 and CDR2 from the germline V gene are DFQATT and SNEGSKA (reference sequence). In DNA form, the CDR3 reads TGCAGTGCTAGACCTACCACCCCAGGGGCCAACACCGGGGAGCTGTTTTTT. Its translation is CSARPTTPGANTGELFF.

This chain links TRBV10-3 with TRBJ2-7; TRBD2 might be the D (5 bases). Trimming cost V 0 bases and J 7 bases, with 13 bases left between them. From germline, CDR1 is ENHRY and CDR2 SYGVKD. The CDR3 spans 14 residues. This CDR3 reads CAISESAGLEEQYF. The CDR3, as DNA: TGTGCCATCAGTGAGTCCGCTGGACTGGAGGAGCAGTACTTC.

The rearrangement links TRBV7-9 to TRBJ2-2; 8 bases agree with TRBD2. Germline assignment: CDR1 SEHNR and CDR2 FQNEAQ (reference sequence). The CDR3 is 16 amino acids. The V segment lost 5 bases and the J segment 6 bases; nucleotides outside the gene matches: 11. DNA of the CDR3: TGTGCCAGCAGCATTCCGGGACTAGTAGGTCCCGGGGAGCTGTTTTTT. Translated: CASSIPGLVGPGELFF.

The chain recombines TRBV7-9 with TRBJ2-1; D not resolved. V was cut by 8 bases and J by 5 bases, with 13 bases left in between. The CDR3 sequence is 13 residues long. The V gene's germline CDR1 is SEHNR and CDR2 FQNEAQ (reference sequence). CDR3 protein: CASESSLNNEQFF. Here the CDR3 DNA reads TGTGCCAGCGAAAGTTCCCTAAACAATGAGCAGTTCTTC.

This clonotype was detected ten times or more. The chain couples TRBV24-1 to TRBJ2-3; 12 bases agree with TRBD2. The CDR3 sequence is 16 residues long. Germline V gene data show CDR1 as KGHDR and CDR2 as SFDVKD. The trim removed 2 bases at V and 3 bases at J, leaving 2 bases unmatched. The CDR3 region has the DNA TGTGCCACCAGTGATTCACTAGCGGGAGGTACAGATACGCAGTATTTT. Translated, it gives CATSDSLAGGTDTQYF.

This chain connects TRBV6-6 to TRBJ1-2; 7 bases agree with TRBD1. CDR3 length: 13 residues. The trim removed 6 bases at V and 4 bases at J, leaving 5 bases unmatched. The germline V gene has CDR1 MNHNY and CDR2 SVGAGI (reference sequence). Written as DNA, the CDR3 is TGTGCCAGCAGCGACAGGGTTTTCTATGGCTACACCTTC. Translating it yields CASSDRVFYGYTF.

This clonotype was detected only a few times. The genes are TRBV4-1 and TRBJ2-1, with TRBD2 as a possible D gene (5 bases). Trimming left V 1 base short and J 8 bases short, with 21 bases between. The CDR3 extends over 17 amino acids. Looked up from germline, CDR1 is MGHRA and CDR2 is YSYEKL. CDR3 DNA sequence: TGCGCCAGCAGCCAAGGGCTTTTGGCAAGCGGAATCTATGAGCAGTTCTTC. It specifies CASSQGLLASGIYEQFF.

V is TRBV28 and J is TRBJ1-1; D possibly corresponds to TRBD1 (5 bases). Deletions cut 7 bases from V and 1 base from J, with 19 bases between. Germline CDR1 is MDHEN and CDR2 is SYDVKM. The CDR3 sequence is 16 residues long. Here the CDR3 DNA reads TGTGCCAGCACCACTCGGAGGGGCCGCTCGAACACTGAAGCTTTCTTT. Its protein is CASTTRRGRSNTEAFF.

This clonotype was found a few times. The V and J genes are TRBV28 and TRBJ2-7; TRBD2 agrees at 9 bases. The CDR3 sequence is 13 residues long. Trimming took 8 bases from V and 3 from J; bases not matched to a gene: 5. Germline V CDR1 and CDR2: MDHEN, SYDVKM. The CDR3 spells CASVGTSFYEQYF. CDR3 in DNA: TGTGCCAGCGTGGGGACTAGCTTCTACGAGCAGTACTTC.

The rearrangement links TRBV7-2 to TRBJ1-2; D is ambiguous. The CDR3 has 14 residues. V lost 1 base to trimming and J lost 2 bases, with 8 bases between them. In germline, CDR1 is SGHTA, CDR2 FQGNSA. The CDR3 DNA reads TGTGCCAGCAGCTTAGAGTCACAGAACTATGGCTACACCTTC. It yields the protein CASSLESQNYGYTF.

This clonotype was recorded many times. The CDR3 sequence is CASTLYPPHWNTGELFF. The CDR3, as DNA: TGTGCCAGCACCCTTTATCCGCCACACTGGAACACCGGGGAGCTGTTTTTT. The chain links TRBV12-3 or TRBV12-4 to TRBJ2-2; unclear D gene. There are 17 residues in the CDR3. V was shortened by 7 bases and J by 1 base, with 19 bases between the two germline ends.

This rearrangement joins TRBV20-1 to TRBJ1-5, with D unresolved. The CDR3 is 14 residues long. Germline lookup yields CDR1 DFQATT and CDR2 SNEGSKA (reference sequence). The ends were cut back, 2 bases at V and 4 bases at J, with 12 bases in the middle. The CDR3 DNA is TGCAGTGCTAGAAGAGTCTCCAATAATCAGCCCCAGCATTTT. This translates into CSARRVSNNQPQHF.